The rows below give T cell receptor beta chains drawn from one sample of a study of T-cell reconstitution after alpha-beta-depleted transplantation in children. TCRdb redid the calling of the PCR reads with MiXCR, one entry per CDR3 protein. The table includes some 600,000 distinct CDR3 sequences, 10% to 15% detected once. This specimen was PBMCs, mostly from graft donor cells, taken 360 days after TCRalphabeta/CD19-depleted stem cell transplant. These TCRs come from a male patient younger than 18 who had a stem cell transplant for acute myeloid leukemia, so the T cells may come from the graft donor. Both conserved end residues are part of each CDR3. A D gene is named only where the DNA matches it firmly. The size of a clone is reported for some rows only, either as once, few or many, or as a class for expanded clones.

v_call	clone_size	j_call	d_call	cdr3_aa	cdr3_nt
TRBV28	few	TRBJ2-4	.	CASKKLAKNIQYF	TGTGCCAGCAAAAAGCTTGCCAAAAACATTCAGTACTTC
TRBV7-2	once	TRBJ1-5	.	CASSLDQGRMLPQHF	TGTGCCAGCAGCTTAGATCAGGGGCGGATGTTGCCCCAGCATTTT
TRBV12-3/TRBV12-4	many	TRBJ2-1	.	CASSLDSLGRDEQFF	TGTGCCAGCAGTTTGGACTCCCTAGGCAGGGATGAGCAGTTCTTC
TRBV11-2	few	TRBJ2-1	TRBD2	CASIVAGPSSYNEQFF	TGTGCCAGCATCGTAGCGGGACCCTCTTCCTACAATGAGCAGTTCTTC
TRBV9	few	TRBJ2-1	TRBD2	CASSARSGTSGYNEQFF	TGTGCCAGCAGCGCTAGATCCGGGACTAGCGGATACAATGAGCAGTTCTTC
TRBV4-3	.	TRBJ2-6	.	CASSQDTPQASSGANVLTF	TGCGCCAGCAGCCAAGATACTCCCCAGGCGAGCTCTGGGGCCAACGTCCTGACTTTC
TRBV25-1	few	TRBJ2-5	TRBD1	CASSAATGGQETQYF	TGTGCCAGCAGTGCCGCGACAGGGGGGCAGGAGACCCAGTACTTC
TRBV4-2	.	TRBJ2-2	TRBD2	CASSQSAGAVNTGELFF	TGTGCCAGCAGCCAGTCGGCGGGAGCCGTGAACACCGGGGAGCTGTTTTTT
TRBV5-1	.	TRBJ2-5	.	CASSLEEGARTQYF	TGCGCCAGCAGCTTGGAGGAGGGGGCTCGGACCCAGTACTTC
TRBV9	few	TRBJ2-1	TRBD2	CASSPSGGLRWNEQFF	TGTGCCAGCAGCCCCAGCGGGGGCCTGAGGTGGAATGAGCAGTTCTTC
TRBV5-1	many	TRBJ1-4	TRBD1	CASSFRQGLGSNEKLFF	TGCGCCAGCAGCTTCCGACAGGGTTTGGGCTCTAATGAAAAACTGTTTTTT
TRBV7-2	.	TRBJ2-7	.	CASSLRGRRYEQYF	TGTGCCAGCAGCTTAAGGGGACGACGGTACGAGCAGTACTTC